There are many counts of the clone carrying this TCR beta chain. One entry per CDR3 protein, called by TCRdb with MiXCR from the RT-PCR reads. The profile shows more than 200,000 distinct CDR3 sequences, 10% to 15% of them singletons. The data derive from a study of response to subunit inactivated influenza vaccine. CDR3 length: 14 residues. The junction had 3 bases not matched to a gene; V was cut back by 3 bases and J by 5 bases. V is TRBV12-3 or TRBV12-4 and J is TRBJ2-5, with 10 bases lining up with TRBD2. This receptor was taken from a middle-aged man who received an inactivated influenza vaccine. Sequences were derived from non-naive T cells sorted from PBMCs, sampled roughly 2 weeks before vaccination. In DNA form, the CDR3 reads TGTGCCAGCAGTTTGAGCGGGGGGGAGGAGACCCAGTACTTC. This sequence encodes CASSLSGGEETQYF.